This T cell receptor (beta chain) was sequenced in a study of cytomegalovirus exposure and HLA in healthy donors. Germline V gene sequence: CDR1 SGHVS, CDR2 FQNEAQ. There are 14 residues in the CDR3. Trimming took 6 bases from V and 1 from J, leaving 10 bases between them. Concerning this clone: Its antigen remains unidentified.

Clones were sequenced by immunoSEQ multiplex PCR, and TCRdb holds only the in-frame ones, with some missing. Of around 250,000 clones listed, around 91% are singletons. Study observations and caveats: Altogether, about 160 TCR beta chains were recorded as cytomegalovirus-associated. A few CMV-associated chains proved CMV antigen-specific in vitro.

The sequenced sample was PBMCs. J is TRBJ2-1 and V is TRBV7-8; TRBD1 might be the D (6 bases). This clonotype was obtained from a woman aged 18-29 years in good health and CMV-seronegative. In nucleotides, the CDR3 is TGTGCCAGCAGTCCCAGGGGTTCCTACAATGAGCAGTTCTTC. This translates into CASSPRGSYNEQFF.